A selection of T cell receptor beta chains follows, all from one sample in a study of blood T cell repertoires in COVID-19. Sequenced by immunoSEQ multiplex PCR; TCRdb stores in-frame clones only, minus some. The table has roughly 170,000 clones, about 72% seen once; the top ten hold approximately 15%. Material: PBMCs or T cells enriched from blood (not recorded which). These receptors originate from a woman aged 45-60 years who had recovered from COVID-19. Both conserved end residues are trimmed from each CDR3. Size tells how often a clone was seen (once, few, many) or the class of an expanded clone, and some rows leave it out.

V gene	clone size	J gene	CDR3 protein
TRBV6-1	.	TRBJ1-1	ASSEGAGGMAEAF
TRBV5-1	.	TRBJ1-1	ASSAGTGMNTEAF
TRBV11-2	.	TRBJ1-2	ASSPLNRNTGGYT
TRBV2	.	TRBJ2-4	ASSETSGKNIQY
TRBV14	.	TRBJ1-2	ASSQDFFPNDRMPYGYT
TRBV9	.	TRBJ1-6	ASSVGTSFNSPLH
TRBV29-1	.	TRBJ1-2	SVAQGTYGYT
TRBV29-1	.	TRBJ2-5	SVEKDSQETQY
TRBV19	.	TRBJ2-7	ATGTENHEQY
TRBV11-3	.	TRBJ1-1	ASSRTRGTEAF
TRBV27	once	TRBJ1-1	ASSPTKNTEAF
TRBV27	.	TRBJ2-5	ASSPRPVPSRETQY
TRBV23-1	.	TRBJ1-3	ASSQSSLGSRGSGNTIY
TRBV28	.	TRBJ1-5	ASSPSGGGQPQH
TRBV25-1	.	TRBJ2-1	ASSERGRASYNEQF
TRBV4-1	.	TRBJ1-5	ASSDNAAYSNQPQH
TRBV2	few	TRBJ1-1	ASTALRESTEAF
TRBV7-9	.	TRBJ2-7	ASSGGASAYEQY
TRBV19	.	TRBJ1-5	ASSPGTGHNQPQH
TRBV3-1/TRBV3-2	.	TRBJ1-3	ASSFMTGSSGNTIY
TRBV6-2/TRBV6-3	.	TRBJ2-2	ASSLNTGELF
TRBV4-2	.	TRBJ2-7	ASSLSVLAGEYEQY
TRBV5-1	.	TRBJ2-3	ASSAGTSGRVVNTQY
TRBV19	.	TRBJ1-1	ASSPGQGSTEAF
TRBV18	.	TRBJ1-6	ASSPGQPYNSPLH
TRBV5-4	.	TRBJ1-5	ASSLFPDREENQPQH
TRBV27	.	TRBJ1-6	ASSPAGENSPLH
TRBV7-3	once	TRBJ2-6	ASSLKGGGTGESGANVLT
TRBV19	.	TRBJ2-1	AVRGGGKGGEQF
TRBV27	few	TRBJ1-1	ASSLKTGLNTEAF
TRBV7-9	.	TRBJ2-1	ASSQGPNEQF
TRBV11-2	.	TRBJ2-3	ASSLGILAGTTDTQY
TRBV28	.	TRBJ2-5	ASSWGQLKETQY
TRBV7-2	.	TRBJ1-5	ASSLRGAHNQPQH
TRBV29-1	few	TRBJ1-1	SVSGTGTMNTEAF
TRBV4-3	.	TRBJ2-3	ASSQDRLAGISTDTQY
TRBV4-1	.	TRBJ2-3	ASTVSGQPTSTDTQY